The 22 T cell receptor beta chains presented below share a single source sample, sequenced in a study of T-cell memory formation after mild COVID-19. TCRdb fed the 5' RACE reads into MiXCR, producing one record per CDR3 protein. Among about half a million distinct CDR3 sequences listed, around a sixth were seen once. Sequenced sample: PBMCs or a T cell subset sorted from them (not recorded which). The receptors come from an adult woman who had mild COVID-19 (a few samples of this study predate the infection). Cell type and time point are not known.

This clonotype was seen only a few times. The V gene is TRBV7-3, the J gene TRBJ2-1; 14 bases line up with TRBD2. J was trimmed by 9 bases and V by 4 bases; bases with no gene match: 11. The length of the CDR3 is 17 residues. Germline V lookup: CDR1 SGHTA, CDR2 FQGTGA. CDR3 region: CASSSRTSGGRGSEQFF. Written as DNA, the CDR3 is TGTGCCAGCAGCTCCAGGACTAGCGGGGGGCGCGGGAGTGAGCAGTTCTTC.

Only a few counts were recorded for this clonotype. The DNA of the CDR3 is TGTGCCAGCATAACCGGGACAGGGGATCTAAAGCAGTACTTC. It specifies CASITGTGDLKQYF. V gene TRBV6-2 or TRBV6-3 combines with J gene TRBJ2-7, with 10 positions matching TRBD1. The CDR3 contains 14 residues. Per germline, CDR1 MNHEY and CDR2 SVGEGT. The trim removed 7 bases at V and 8 bases at J, leaving 11 bases unmatched.

In its sample, this clonotype was seen a few times. The chain combines TRBV4-1 with TRBJ2-1; D might be TRBD2 (5 bases). The CDR3 sequence is 14 residues long. In germline, CDR1 is MGHRA, CDR2 YSYEKL. Trimming took off 0 bases at V and 6 bases at J, with 9 bases between the two ends. CDR3 DNA: TGCGCCAGCAGCCAAGATCCCGGAGGCAATGAGCAGTTCTTC. Protein sequence: CASSQDPGGNEQFF.

This clonotype was detected a few times. V and J are TRBV12-3 or TRBV12-4 and TRBJ1-2; D is unclear. The V and J ends lost 4 bases and 13 bases respectively, with 16 bases between them. The CDR3 totals 12 residues. CDR3 DNA sequence: TGTGCCAGCAGTTCTGGACGGTCCTCTTGCACCTTC. Protein: CASSSGRSSCTF.

This clonotype has a count of ten or more. The V call is TRBV29-1, the J call TRBJ2-7; 8 nucleotides align to TRBD1. Unmatched junction bases numbered 10, after V lost 4 bases and J lost 5 bases. This CDR3 contains 14 residues. CDR1 is SQVTM, CDR2 ANQGSEA, per germline. For the CDR3, the DNA is TGCAGCGTTGGAATAGGACAGGGTGGGGACGAGCAGTACTTC. Protein: CSVGIGQGGDEQYF.

The J gene is TRBJ2-6, the V gene TRBV7-9; 15 nucleotides line up with TRBD2. This CDR3 contains 19 residues. J was trimmed by 2 bases and V by 5 bases; bases with no gene match: 7. Germline V gives CDR1 SEHNR, CDR2 FQNEAQ (reference sequence). The CDR3 coding sequence is TGTGCCAGCAGCCTAGGACTAGCGGGAGGGCCGCCTGGGGCCAACGTCCTGACTTTC. Its protein product is CASSLGLAGGPPGANVLTF.

The chain carries TRBV27 and TRBJ2-7, with 7 bases aligning to TRBD1. CDR3 length equals 14 residues. With V trimmed by 1 base and J by 4 bases, 4 bases remained unmatched. Germline V gene data show CDR1 as MNHEY and CDR2 as SMNVEV (reference sequence). DNA of the CDR3: TGTGCCAGCAGTTTATACAGGGGAGCGTACGAGCAGTACTTC. Translated: CASSLYRGAYEQYF.

The chain carries TRBV7-9 and TRBJ1-3; 8 positions match TRBD1. Germline CDR1 and CDR2: SEHNR and FQNEAQ (reference sequence). V lost 4 bases, J lost 4 bases, and 6 bases stayed unmatched. The CDR3 is made up of 15 amino acids. This CDR3 is CASSSQGTGGNTIYF. For the CDR3, the DNA is TGTGCCAGCAGCTCCCAAGGGACAGGCGGAAACACCATATATTTT.

The chain recombines TRBV20-1 with TRBJ1-5; D not resolved. This CDR3 is built from 13 residues. V was cut by 7 bases and J by 0 bases, with 10 bases left in between. CDR1 is DFQATT and CDR2 is SNEGSKA in the germline V gene (reference sequence). CDR3 coding DNA: TGCAGTGTCGCGACCCATAGCAATCAGCCCCAGCATTTT. This gives the protein CSVATHSNQPQHF.

This chain links TRBV6-5 with TRBJ1-4; TRBD1 agrees at 9 bases. The trim removed 7 bases at V and 7 bases at J, leaving 1 base unmatched. Germline CDR1 reads MNHEY; CDR2 reads SVGAGI. The CDR3 runs to 12 residues. The CDR3 sequence is CASTDRGEKLFF. Written as DNA, the CDR3 is TGTGCCAGCACGGACAGGGGTGAAAAACTGTTTTTT.

The V call is TRBV2, the J call TRBJ2-7, with D possibly matching TRBD2 (5 bases). The germline V gene encodes CDR1 SNHLY and CDR2 FYNNEI. V lost 4 bases to trimming and J lost 4 bases, with 11 bases between them. The CDR3 is 13 residues long. This CDR3 is CASSVEGMYEQYF. The CDR3, as DNA: TGTGCCAGCAGTGTTGAGGGCATGTACGAGCAGTACTTC.

This clonotype was detected only a few times. V is TRBV12-3 or TRBV12-4 and J is TRBJ2-5, with D uncertain. The CDR3 totals 13 residues. V lost 5 bases and J 5 bases, leaving 12 bases between the germline ends. In nucleotides, the CDR3 is TGTGCCAGCAGTCAGTCTAGGGTGGAGACCCAGTACTTC. Protein sequence: CASSQSRVETQYF.

The V and J genes are TRBV15 and TRBJ2-3, with 7 bases that match TRBD2. The CDR3 contains 16 residues. From germline, CDR1 is LNHNV and CDR2 YYDKDF (reference sequence). Losses at the gene ends were 3 bases for V and 4 bases for J; bases not matched to a gene: 10. The CDR3 bases are TGTGCCACCAGCAGGCGACTAGCAAAAGGCGCAGATACGCAGTATTTT. Protein product: CATSRRLAKGADTQYF.

The chain has TRBV15 and TRBJ2-1; 8 bases map to TRBD2. Germline CDR1 and CDR2: LNHNV and YYDKDF (reference sequence). This CDR3 contains 18 residues. With 0 bases clipped from V and 2 bases from J, the junction kept 9 bases outside the gene matches. DNA of the CDR3: TGTGCCACCAGCAGAGATCGAAGCATTAGCGGGGCCTACAATGAGCAGTTCTTC. Translating gives CATSRDRSISGAYNEQFF.

This clonotype was detected only a few times. This chain uses TRBV7-2 with TRBJ1-2, with D unclear. V was pared by 1 base and J by 5 bases, with 8 bases between. The CDR3 contains 13 residues. Per the germline V gene, CDR1 is SGHTA and CDR2 is FQGNSA. DNA of the CDR3: TGTGCCAGCAGCTTAGTGGAGGGATATGGCTACACCTTC. Protein product: CASSLVEGYGYTF.

This clonotype has more than one count but fewer than ten. The V and J genes are TRBV6-5 and TRBJ1-4; the D is unclear. Per germline, CDR1 MNHEY and CDR2 SVGAGI. CDR3 length: 12 residues. The V gene lost 1 base and the J gene lost 7 bases, with 4 bases spanning the gap. The CDR3 DNA sequence: TGTGCCAGCAGTTACTACGGTGAAAAACTGTTTTTT. Translated: CASSYYGEKLFF.

The rearrangement uses TRBV7-3 and TRBJ2-1; no reliable D call. This CDR3 has 14 amino acids. V lost 2 bases, J lost 6 bases, and 11 bases lay in between. CDR1 SGHTA and CDR2 FQGTGA come from the germline V gene. The CDR3 DNA reads TGTGCCAGCAGCTTATCCCGCGCAGGCAATGAGCAGTTCTTC. It codes for CASSLSRAGNEQFF.

The rearrangement links TRBV5-1 to TRBJ2-1, with D perhaps given as TRBD1 or TRBD2 (6 bases each). V was clipped by 2 bases and J by 5 bases, with 11 bases between them. Germline assignment: CDR1 SGHRS and CDR2 YFSETQ. The CDR3 has 14 residues. Written as DNA, the CDR3 is TGCGCCAGCAGCTTCGGAGGGGGGAACAATGAGCAGTTCTTC. This encodes CASSFGGGNNEQFF.

The rearrangement links TRBV7-3 to TRBJ2-2; possibly TRBD1 for D (6 bases). Trimming took 2 bases from V and 8 from J, leaving 12 bases between them. This CDR3 is 14 amino acids long. Germline CDR1 is SGHTA and CDR2 is FQGTGA. The CDR3 coding sequence is TGTGCCAGCAGCTTACTACAGGGAAGTGGGGAGCTGTTTTTT. Its protein is CASSLLQGSGELFF.

This clonotype appeared many times. The chain employs TRBV2 and TRBJ2-5, with 8 bases identical to TRBD2. The CDR3 contains 16 residues. V shed 2 bases, J shed 1 base, and the junction held 6 bases outside the gene matches. Germline CDR1 reads SNHLY; CDR2 reads FYNNEI. The CDR3 spells CASSEIAGGLQETQYF. As DNA, the CDR3 is TGTGCCAGCAGTGAAATCGCGGGGGGACTCCAAGAGACCCAGTACTTC. Looking up the rest from reference TRBV2 and TRBJ2-5 gives the full variable domain: EPEVTQTPSHQVTQMGQEVILRCVPISNHLYFYWYRQILGQKVEFLVSFYNNEISEKSEIFDDQFSVERPDGSNFTLKIRSTKLEDSAMYFCASSEIAGGLQETQYFGPGTRLLVL.

This clonotype was picked up a small number of times. This chain links TRBV29-1 with TRBJ2-5, with D tentatively TRBD2 (5 bases). With 7 bases removed from V and 5 bases from J, the gap between germline ends came to 11 bases. CDR3 length: 11 amino acids. Germline CDR1 SQVTM, CDR2 ANQGSEA. The CDR3 protein is CSERACETQYF. The CDR3 region has the DNA TGCAGCGAGAGGGCTTGCGAGACCCAGTACTTC.

This clonotype has a handful of counts. V usage is TRBV3-1 and J usage is TRBJ1-5; D unclear. The CDR3 extends over 14 amino acids. The germline V gene encodes CDR1 LGHDT and CDR2 YNNKEL (reference sequence). V lost 4 bases to trimming and J lost 3 bases, with 10 bases between them. The chain's CDR3 is CASSRSTINQPQHF. The DNA of the CDR3 is TGTGCCAGCAGCCGTAGTACGATCAATCAGCCCCAGCATTTT.